Sequencing of this T cell receptor beta chain was carried out in a study of T-cell memory formation after mild COVID-19. CDR3 size: 15 residues. Trimming cost V 4 bases and J 7 bases; bases outside gene matches: 12. Germline V CDR1 and CDR2: SGHTA, FQGNSA. Study-wide findings and caveats: Clonal second-wave expansions that peaked on day 37 had unconfirmed SARS-CoV-2 specificity.

This clonotype was counted between two and nine times. Its antigen is not identified. A single record per CDR3 protein comes from TCRdb applying MiXCR to the 5' RACE reads. The sample shows 450,000 or so distinct CDR3 sequences, about 23% of them seen only once. V is TRBV7-2 and J is TRBJ1-2, with TRBD1 matching 7 bases. Sequencing was carried out using PBMCs or a T cell subset sorted from them (not recorded which). The clonotype comes from an adult woman who had mild COVID-19 (a few samples of this study predate the infection). Cell type and time point are not known. The DNA for the CDR3 is TGTGCCAGCAGCTACCCCGGGACAGTCCAGCGTGGCTACACCTTC. Translating it yields CASSYPGTVQRGYTF.